The T cell receptor beta chain described here comes from a study of blood T cells in healthy people across ages. Through a sample-barcoded 5' primer and a J-beta primer mix, a second PCR was run for 7 to 11 cycles. Each CDR3 protein is one row after TCRdb ran MiXCR on the 5' RACE reads. This table has fewer than 2,000,000 distinct CDR3 sequences, roughly 30% appearing once. The CDR3 spans 14 residues. V was clipped by 5 bases and J by 4 bases, with 14 bases between them. In each sample, at least 6.5 million PBMCs were isolated. This clonotype occurred a few times. Sequencing was carried out using blood. This TCR was recovered from a woman aged 25-40 years in good health. The J gene is TRBJ1-1, the V gene TRBV12-3 or TRBV12-4; D is unclear. DNA of the CDR3: TGTGCCAGCAGTAACAACGGGCGGGGCACTGAAGCTTTCTTT. Its translation: CASSNNGRGTEAFF.